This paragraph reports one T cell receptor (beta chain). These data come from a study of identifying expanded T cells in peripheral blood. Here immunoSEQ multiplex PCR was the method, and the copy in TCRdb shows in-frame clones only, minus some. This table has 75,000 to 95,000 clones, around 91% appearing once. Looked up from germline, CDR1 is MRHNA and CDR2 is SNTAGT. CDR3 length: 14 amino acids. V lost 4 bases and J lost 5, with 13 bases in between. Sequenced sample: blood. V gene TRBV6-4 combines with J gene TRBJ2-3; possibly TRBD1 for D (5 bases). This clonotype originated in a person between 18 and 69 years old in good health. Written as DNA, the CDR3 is TGTGCCAGCAGTGCGGGCCAGGGTATAGATACGCAGTATTTT. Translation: CASSAGQGIDTQYF.